The T cell receptor beta chain described here comes from a study of tumor and adjacent non-tumor tissue in lung cancer. Study-level background: The cohort had about a dozen adenocarcinoma, a couple of squamous cell and 1 small cell patients. The patients, roughly eleven men and five or six women, were roughly 31 to 80 with stage I to III disease.

No cell sorting was done before RNA was extracted from the tissue. The library came from three nested PCR rounds adapted from ARM-PCR protocols. TCRdb passed the multiplex PCR reads through MiXCR, listing each CDR3 protein once. The sample holds approximately 79,000 distinct CDR3 sequences, approximately 72% seen once. V lost 4 bases, J lost 10 bases, and 26 bases lay in between. Germline CDR1 reads SGHDT; CDR2 reads YYEEEE. CDR3 length equals 16 residues. In this sample, this clonotype turned up a few times. Antigen unknown. A read error may explain this, as a much larger clone is one base away. Because it lacks the conserved phenylalanine or tryptophan at the end, this CDR3 is likely a read error. Study-wide results and caveats: Tumor repertoires had a smaller top 100 clone share than normal lung. Patients with more diverse tumor TCRs had worse survival.

The sequence was collected from a woman aged 35 to 49 with non-small cell lung cancer. This chain connects TRBV5-6 to TRBJ1-1; D gene unclear. Sequencing used lung tumor tissue. CDR3 in amino acids: CASSHNMGWEFSPAFL. CDR3 coding DNA: TGTGCCAGCAGCCACAACATGGGTTGGGAATTCTCCCCAGCTTTCCTT.